Reported below is one TCR beta chain. This clone appeared a few times. The target of this receptor is not known. Base qualities are not at hand, and no much larger clone is one base apart. This specimen belongs to a study of blood T cell repertoires in COVID-19 (TCRdb year 2020). Turning to the overall study: Samples from collaborators originated in the United States, Italy and Spain and spanned both the acute and convalescent phases of COVID-19. The repertoires were released in a freely available public database intended as a resource for research on the immune response to SARS-CoV-2. Subjects who had been exposed to COVID-19, were actively infected with it, or had recovered from it provided the deeply sampled blood TCRbeta repertoires that made up the dataset. The samples were drawn from the first 160 participants of the ongoing ImmuneRACE study and from 1,254 subjects provided by 6 global collaborators. The material from the prospective study consisted of cDNA or gDNA derived from T cells, B-cell-depleted T cells, or PBMCs. HLA class I and class II types, where available, came from metadata supplied by the sample provider rather than from assay-based typing. Sample metadata almost always included a de-identified subject ID, COVID-19 status, age in years and sex. Results the study describes overall, beyond this receptor: Clinical and demographic metadata were provided uncurated, with the amount varying by source and participant.

Collaborating institutions collected whole blood in K2EDTA tubes following their own protocols. For TCRbeta analysis, collaborator samples were shipped as frozen whole blood, as isolated PBMCs, or as DNA extracted from either sample type. TCRbeta CDR3 regions were amplified from genomic DNA by means of the immunoSEQ Assay, a bias-controlled multiplex PCR. The published analysis was carried out like this. Nucleated cell counts per sample were estimated from amplification of reference gene primers within the assay. To quantify the absolute abundance of each unique TCRbeta CDR3 rearrangement, sequence reads were collapsed and filtered. For each sample, productive Simpson clonality was calculated as the square root of Simpson's diversity index across productive rearrangements. TCRdb stores this immuneACCESS table with in-frame sequences only. Part of the clones is absent; in the studies checked, under half of the shortfall reflects unresolved V genes, and no reason is known for the rest. V and J calls and clone size follow that table, whereas D and trimming were derived from the DNA. The table for this sample lists 83,000 or so clones; 77% of them were counted only once. The biggest ten clones account for roughly 10% of the sample.

From the cysteine up to the phenylalanine, the CDR3 has a length of 13 residues. The read is trimmed to its CDR3 DNA, 39 bases read in frame from base 1. The V end gives up 8 bases and the J end 5 bases, leaving 8 bases in the junction not matched to a gene. The germline V gene yields SQVTM for CDR1 and ANQGSEA for CDR2. Recombination joined TRBV29-1 with TRBJ2-5; TRBD1 aligns with 10 central bases. The sample was peripheral blood. This receptor was taken from a woman of 80 years or more with acute or convalescent COVID-19. The CDR3 protein is CSSLTGGAETQYF. DNA sequence: TGCAGCTCCCTGACAGGGGGCGCGGAGACCCAGTACTTC.